The rows below give T cell receptor beta chains drawn from one sample of a study of shared clonotypes between healthy human individuals. Here immunoSEQ multiplex PCR was the method, and the copy in TCRdb shows in-frame clones only, minus some. The table shows fewer than 2.5 million clones, with 90% to 95% occurring only once. What was sequenced was naive CD4+ T cells from PBMCs. Every receptor here comes from a man between 18 and 29 years old in good health. Some clones in this sample may be carry-over from other donors' samples. Each CDR3 is given with its conserved first and last residue. A D gene is named only where the DNA matches it firmly. Clone size is not always given. Where it is, it says once, few, many or a class for expanded clones.

j_gene: TRBJ2-7
v_gene: TRBV7-2
d_gene: .
abundance: .
CDR3aa: CASSSRGSGPTGSYEQYF
CDR3nt: TGTGCCAGCAGCTCCCGGGGGAGCGGCCCGACGGGCTCCTACGAGCAGTACTTC

j_gene: TRBJ2-1
v_gene: TRBV5-8
d_gene: TRBD1
abundance: .
CDR3aa: CASSLSWDSYNEQFF
CDR3nt: TGTGCCAGCAGCTTGAGTTGGGACAGCTACAATGAGCAGTTCTTC

j_gene: TRBJ1-5
v_gene: TRBV4-1
d_gene: .
abundance: .
CDR3aa: CASSQDIGAGGNQPQHF
CDR3nt: TGCGCCAGCAGCCAAGATATCGGGGCCGGTGGGAATCAGCCCCAGCATTTT

j_gene: TRBJ2-7
v_gene: TRBV10-2
d_gene: .
abundance: .
CDR3aa: CASSEFFPNEQYF
CDR3nt: TGCGCCAGCAGTGAGTTTTTCCCCAACGAGCAGTACTTC

j_gene: TRBJ2-7
v_gene: TRBV4-1
d_gene: .
abundance: .
CDR3aa: CASSQGPLEEQYF
CDR3nt: TGCGCCAGCAGCCAAGGGCCCCTGGAGGAGCAGTACTTC

j_gene: TRBJ2-2
v_gene: TRBV4-3
d_gene: TRBD2
abundance: .
CDR3aa: CASSGGRLASGELFF
CDR3nt: TGCGCCAGCAGCGGAGGACGACTAGCCTCCGGGGAGCTGTTTTTT

j_gene: TRBJ2-2
v_gene: TRBV7-2
d_gene: TRBD2
abundance: .
CDR3aa: CASSKKGLAGVARTGELFF
CDR3nt: TGTGCCAGCAGTAAAAAAGGACTAGCGGGAGTGGCGCGCACCGGGGAGCTGTTTTTT

j_gene: TRBJ2-7
v_gene: TRBV25-1
d_gene: .
abundance: .
CDR3aa: CASSEGAYCYEQYF
CDR3nt: TGTGCCAGCAGTGAAGGAGCCTATTGCTACGAGCAGTACTTC

j_gene: TRBJ1-4
v_gene: TRBV11-1
d_gene: .
abundance: .
CDR3aa: CASSSDGAHEKLFF
CDR3nt: TGTGCCAGCAGCTCCGACGGAGCGCATGAAAAACTGTTTTTT

j_gene: TRBJ2-5
v_gene: TRBV5-8
d_gene: .
abundance: .
CDR3aa: CASSLTGSRGETQYF
CDR3nt: TGTGCCAGCAGCCTTACAGGGTCCCGTGGTGAGACCCAGTACTTC

j_gene: TRBJ1-2
v_gene: TRBV19
d_gene: .
abundance: .
CDR3aa: CATLSDLYGYTF
CDR3nt: TGTGCCACCCTAAGCGACTTATATGGCTACACCTTC

j_gene: TRBJ1-1
v_gene: TRBV5-1
d_gene: .
abundance: .
CDR3aa: CASSRRQENTEAFF
CDR3nt: TGCGCCAGCAGCCGACGACAGGAGAACACTGAAGCTTTCTTT

j_gene: TRBJ1-1
v_gene: TRBV29-1
d_gene: .
abundance: few
CDR3aa: CSVEGDGYTEAFF
CDR3nt: TGCAGCGTTGAGGGGGATGGTTACACTGAAGCTTTCTTT

j_gene: TRBJ2-1
v_gene: TRBV18
d_gene: .
abundance: .
CDR3aa: CASSPEGYEQFF
CDR3nt: TGTGCCAGCTCCCCGGAGGGGTATGAGCAGTTCTTC

j_gene: TRBJ2-7
v_gene: TRBV6-4
d_gene: .
abundance: .
CDR3aa: CASSDSTGDSTSYEQYF
CDR3nt: TGTGCCAGCAGTGACTCGACCGGGGACTCGACCTCCTACGAGCAGTACTTC

j_gene: TRBJ1-2
v_gene: TRBV27
d_gene: TRBD1
abundance: .
CDR3aa: CASSYRDRGGYGYTF
CDR3nt: TGTGCCAGCAGTTACCGGGACAGGGGAGGCTATGGCTACACCTTC